The 2 T cell receptor beta chains reported below all come from one sample, sequenced in a study of preoperative IRX-2 immunotherapy in early breast cancer. The sample's treatment: preoperative locoregional IRX-2 cytokine immunotherapy. The protocol was immunoSEQ multiplex PCR, while the TCRdb copy is restricted to in-frame clones and leaves out a portion. The data contain 95,000 to 100,000 clones, 86% of them singletons. Sequenced material: tumor tissue, taken after IRX-2 immunotherapy. Receptors were obtained from a human donor with breast cancer.

V is TRBV25-1 and J is TRBJ1-5, with no clear D. V was pared by 4 bases and J by 4 bases, with 23 bases between. Per the germline V gene, CDR1 is MGHDK and CDR2 is SYGVNS. This CDR3 spans 18 amino acids. The chain's CDR3 is CASSAYPAGFHLNQPQHF. The CDR3 DNA sequence: TGTGCCAGCAGTGCATACCCGGCGGGGTTCCATCTTAATCAGCCCCAGCATTTT.

V and J are TRBV12-5 and TRBJ2-7; TRBD1 matches 8 bases. The CDR3 consists of 17 residues. Germline V CDR1 and CDR2: LGHNT, FRNRAP. The V segment lost 0 bases and the J segment 1 base; nucleotides outside the gene matches: 8. CDR3 nucleotide sequence: TGTGCTAGTGGTTTGGTAGTCGTTGGGACAGGTTCCTACGAGCAGTACTTC. Protein product: CASGLVVVGTGSYEQYF.